The 21 T cell receptor beta chains given below trace back to one sample, sequenced in a study of response to subunit inactivated influenza vaccine. TCRdb reprocessed the RT-PCR reads via MiXCR and lists one record per CDR3 protein. The sample contains around 540,000 distinct CDR3 sequences, about 11% of which appear only once. The sample here was PBMCs from blood, taken on the day of vaccination. Source of these receptors: a man aged 45-65 years who received an inactivated influenza vaccine.

This clonotype was observed a few times. V and J are TRBV4-1 and TRBJ1-1, with TRBD1 identical over 11 bases. Trimming cost V 1 base and J 11 bases; bases outside gene matches: 3. Germline-derived CDR1 and CDR2 are MGHRA and YSYEKL. The CDR3 has 13 residues. CDR3 nucleotide sequence: TGCGCCAGCAGCCAAGGGACAGGGGGCGCGGCTTTCTTT. Translated: CASSQGTGGAAFF.

This clonotype was picked up a small number of times. The CDR3 DNA reads TGCAGTGCGGCGGAGAACAATGAGCAGTTCTTC. Translating gives CSAAENNEQFF. The genes are TRBV20-1 and TRBJ2-1, with D hard to call. This CDR3 region has 11 residues. Germline values: CDR1 DFQATT, CDR2 SNEGSKA (reference sequence). V dropped 6 bases and J dropped 5 bases, with 8 bases sitting between them.

This clonotype was seen only a few times. The J gene is TRBJ2-1, the V gene TRBV29-1; 9 bases map to TRBD2. This CDR3 is built from 15 residues. J was trimmed by 6 bases and V by 6 bases; bases with no gene match: 12. CDR1 and CDR2 from the germline V gene are SQVTM and ANQGSEA. The DNA for the CDR3 is TGCAGCGTAGGACGAGCGGGGGGCCTAGGCAATGAGCAGTTCTTC. Amino acid sequence: CSVGRAGGLGNEQFF.

The rearrangement links TRBV4-2 to TRBJ1-2; TRBD1 matches at 8 bases. The CDR3 is made up of 14 amino acids. The germline gives CDR1 LGHNA, CDR2 YNFKEQ. V shed 0 bases, J shed 8 bases, and the junction held 5 bases outside the gene matches. CDR3 nucleotides: TGTGCCAGCAGCCAAGAATCGGGACAGGTGGGCTACACCTTC. This codes for CASSQESGQVGYTF.

This clonotype has only a few counts. The chain uses TRBV25-1 and TRBJ2-6; D is possibly TRBD1 (6 bases). The V and J ends lost 8 bases and 0 bases respectively, with 14 bases between them. CDR1 MGHDK and CDR2 SYGVNS come from the germline V gene. The CDR3 has 16 amino acids. The CDR3 bases are TGTGCCAGCCGAAAACCAGGGGCCTCTGGGGCCAACGTCCTGACTTTC. Its translation is CASRKPGASGANVLTF. The full variable domain, its missing parts supplied by reference TRBV25-1 and TRBJ2-6, is EADIYQTPRYLVIGTGKKITLECSQTMGHDKMYWYQQDPGMELHLIHYSYGVNSTEKGDLSSESTVSRIRTEHFPLTLESARPSHTSQYLCASRKPGASGANVLTFGAGSRLTVL.

The chain carries TRBV7-2 and TRBJ2-7; D ambiguous. V was trimmed by 0 bases and J by 2 bases, leaving 8 bases between them. Germline V gene data show CDR1 as SGHTA and CDR2 as FQGNSA. This CDR3 region has 14 residues. The CDR3 loop reads CASSLARPTYEQYF. CDR3 in DNA: TGTGCCAGCAGCTTAGCCAGGCCAACCTACGAGCAGTACTTC.

The chain recombines TRBV4-2 with TRBJ2-5; 9 bases are a match to TRBD1. The germline V gene encodes CDR1 LGHNA and CDR2 YNFKEQ. The V segment lost 4 bases and the J segment 0 bases; nucleotides outside the gene matches: 3. This CDR3 is built from 15 residues. The CDR3 is CASSRRQGDQETQYF. The CDR3 nucleotides are TGTGCCAGCAGCCGACGACAGGGGGACCAAGAGACCCAGTACTTC.

This clonotype was recorded many times. The V gene is TRBV20-1, the J gene TRBJ2-1, with TRBD1 matching over 8 bases. The CDR3 is 17 amino acids. Germline V lookup: CDR1 DFQATT, CDR2 SNEGSKA (reference sequence). Trimming cost V 0 bases and J 0 bases; bases outside gene matches: 7. The CDR3 is CSARDLQGQVSYNEQFF. The CDR3, as DNA: TGCAGTGCTAGAGATCTCCAGGGACAGGTCTCCTACAATGAGCAGTTCTTC.

In this sample, this clonotype turned up many times. V usage is TRBV12-3 or TRBV12-4 and J usage is TRBJ2-2; D gene unclear. This CDR3 comprises 14 residues. The ends were cut back, 1 base at V and 5 bases at J, with 8 bases in the middle. The chain's CDR3 is CASSLGARTGELFF. The DNA of the CDR3 is TGTGCCAGCAGTTTAGGAGCTAGAACCGGGGAGCTGTTTTTT.

The genes are TRBV4-1 and TRBJ1-1, with D perhaps matching TRBD1 (6 bases). V gave up 0 bases and J gave up 4 bases, with 9 bases separating them. Germline V CDR1 and CDR2: MGHRA, YSYEKL. The CDR3 extends over 14 amino acids. As DNA, the CDR3 is TGCGCCAGCAGCCAAGACGGGGGGCTCACTGAAGCTTTCTTT. This sequence encodes CASSQDGGLTEAFF.

This clonotype came up many times. The gene calls are TRBV6-2 or TRBV6-3 and TRBJ2-2, with D unresolved. Trimming pared 6 bases from V and 1 base from J, leaving 9 bases between. From germline, CDR1 is MNHEY and CDR2 SVGEGT. There are 14 residues in the CDR3. The CDR3 nucleotides read TGTGCCAGCAGCAAAGGACGGAACACCGGGGAGCTGTTTTTT. It encodes CASSKGRNTGELFF.

This clonotype was picked up a small number of times. V gene TRBV7-9 combines with J gene TRBJ1-6, with D hard to call. Germline V CDR1 and CDR2: SEHNR, FQNEAQ (reference sequence). V was cut by 1 base and J by 2 bases, with 9 bases left in between. This CDR3 contains 16 residues. CDR3 in amino acids: CASSLVSGTYNSPLHF. CDR3 sequence (DNA): TGTGCCAGCAGCTTAGTGAGCGGCACCTATAATTCACCCCTCCACTTT.

V usage is TRBV19 and J usage is TRBJ2-1, with D perhaps TRBD1 (6 bases). The CDR3 covers 14 residues. The germline V gene encodes CDR1 LNHDA and CDR2 SQIVND (reference sequence). Trimming took 6 bases from V and 4 from J, leaving 13 bases between them. The CDR3 loop is CASRGAAPYNEQFF. Here the CDR3 DNA reads TGTGCCAGTAGGGGGGCTGCCCCATACAATGAGCAGTTCTTC.

The chain links TRBV30 to TRBJ1-2, with a weak D call TRBD1 (5 bases). CDR1 and CDR2 (germline): GTSNPN, SVGIG (reference sequence). The V end lost 2 bases, the J end lost 8 bases, and 18 bases lay between the germline ends. The CDR3 runs 14 residues. CDR3 DNA: TGTGCCTGGAGTCTCCCGTTTTTGGGGCGCGGCTACACCTTC. Translated: CAWSLPFLGRGYTF.

This clonotype came up many times. The chain has TRBV7-8 and TRBJ1-5, with D hard to call. Between the trimmed V and J ends, which lost 1 base and 3 bases, there was a span of 4 bases. Looked up from germline, CDR1 is SGHVS and CDR2 is FQNEAQ. This CDR3 is built from 13 residues. CDR3 sequence: CASSLELNQPQHF. The CDR3 DNA reads as TGTGCCAGCAGCTTAGAACTCAATCAGCCCCAGCATTTT.

This clonotype was counted many times. V usage is TRBV5-1 and J usage is TRBJ2-1, with unresolved D. CDR1 and CDR2 (germline): SGHRS, YFSETQ. This CDR3 comprises 14 residues. V was trimmed by 3 bases and J by 0 bases, leaving 7 bases between them. The CDR3 sequence: CASSSLDSYNEQFF. The CDR3 region has the DNA TGCGCCAGCAGCTCTTTAGACTCCTACAATGAGCAGTTCTTC.

The sample holds many counts of this clonotype. This chain uses TRBV7-2 with TRBJ2-2; no clear D. V lost 0 bases to trimming and J lost 6 bases, with 2 bases between them. This CDR3 is built from 12 residues. Germline V gene data show CDR1 as SGHTA and CDR2 as FQGNSA. CDR3 loop: CASSLAAGELFF. The CDR3 DNA follows: TGTGCCAGCAGCTTAGCTGCCGGGGAGCTGTTTTTT. Full variable domain (rest looked up from reference TRBV7-2 and TRBJ2-2): GAGVSQSPSNKVTEKGKDVELRCDPISGHTALYWYRQSLGQGLEFLIYFQGNSAPDKSGLPSDRFSAERTGGSVSTLTIQRTQQEDSAVYLCASSLAAGELFFGEGSRLTVL.

This clonotype was observed a few times. The V gene is TRBV5-5, the J gene TRBJ2-1, with D uncertain. The CDR3 runs 13 residues. The V gene lost 0 bases and the J gene lost 7 bases, with 8 bases spanning the gap. The germline V gene encodes CDR1 SGHKS and CDR2 YYEKEE (reference sequence). The CDR3 spells CASSLEVVNEQFF. CDR3 DNA: TGTGCCAGCAGCTTGGAAGTAGTAAATGAGCAGTTCTTC.

Many counts were recorded for this clonotype. The CDR3 DNA sequence: TGTGCCAGCAGCGGTGGACAGGGGAGAGCGGGGAACACTGAAGCTTTCTTT. It encodes CASSGGQGRAGNTEAFF. This sequence joins TRBV5-5 and TRBJ1-1; 9 nucleotides align to TRBD1. From germline, CDR1 is SGHKS and CDR2 YYEKEE (reference sequence). The CDR3 covers 17 residues. V lost 4 bases, J lost 1 base, and 11 bases stayed unmatched.

The chain is built from TRBV6-5 and TRBJ2-7; TRBD1 matches at 7 bases. Trimming removed 4 bases from V and 2 bases from J; junction bases left unmatched: 8. The CDR3 sequence is 15 residues long. Germline CDR1 is MNHEY and CDR2 is SVGAGI. Written as DNA, the CDR3 is TGTGCCAGCAGTTTCCGGACAGGTGGAACCTACGAGCAGTACTTC. It encodes CASSFRTGGTYEQYF.

In its sample, this clonotype was seen many times. The rearrangement joins TRBV12-3 or TRBV12-4 to TRBJ2-7, with 7 bases identical to TRBD1. V gave up 7 bases and J gave up 4 bases; unmatched junction bases: 10. The CDR3 covers 14 residues. The CDR3 reads CASKTRDRPYEQYF. In DNA form, the CDR3 reads TGTGCCAGCAAAACCCGGGACAGACCTTACGAGCAGTACTTC.